This TCR beta chain is drawn from a study of T-cell memory formation after mild COVID-19. Study-wide context: Largely donor-specific TCR clusters were found.

Germline V CDR1 and CDR2: MNHEY, SVGAGI. This CDR3 spans 12 amino acids. The V end was cut by 0 bases, the J end by 7 bases, with 1 base between. From 5'RACE with constant-segment primers came TCR alpha and TCR beta cDNA libraries that carried sample barcodes and UMIs. TCRdb re-called the 5' RACE reads through MiXCR, storing one row per CDR3 protein. Counted here are under 300,000 distinct CDR3 sequences, approximately 18% occurring once; the ten biggest clones make up approximately 22%. Concerning this clonotype: The antigen remains undetermined.

Study outcomes and limitations: Contracting clones from day 15 to 85 had balanced CD4/CD8; later expanders favoured CD4+. Detection of some responders pre-infection suggested pre-existing cross-reactive memory T cells participated.

The source material was PBMCs or a T cell subset sorted from them (not recorded which). This receptor was taken from a man in his late teens or twenties who had mild COVID-19 (a few samples of this study predate the infection). Cell type and time point are not known. V gene TRBV6-5 combines with J gene TRBJ1-6; D remains unclear. For the CDR3, the DNA is TGTGCCAGCAGTTACTCAAATTCACCCCTCCACTTT. Translation gives CASSYSNSPLHF.